This T cell receptor (beta chain) was found in a study of blood T cell repertoires in COVID-19. The V and J ends lost 6 bases and 7 bases, in that order; junction bases with no gene match: 6. CDR1 SNHLY and CDR2 FYNNEI come from the germline V gene. The CDR3 consists of 14 residues. Sequenced by immunoSEQ multiplex PCR; TCRdb stores in-frame clones only, minus some. In the table there are 150,000 to 200,000 clones, 70% to 90% of which are singletons. Sequencing input: peripheral blood. This chain links TRBV2 with TRBJ1-6; 7 nucleotides line up with TRBD1. The source of this sequence is a man aged 18 to 29 who had recovered from COVID-19. Here the CDR3 DNA reads TGTGCCAGCAGGGTCACAGGGGACAATTCACCCCTCCACTTT. Amino acid sequence: CASRVTGDNSPLHF.